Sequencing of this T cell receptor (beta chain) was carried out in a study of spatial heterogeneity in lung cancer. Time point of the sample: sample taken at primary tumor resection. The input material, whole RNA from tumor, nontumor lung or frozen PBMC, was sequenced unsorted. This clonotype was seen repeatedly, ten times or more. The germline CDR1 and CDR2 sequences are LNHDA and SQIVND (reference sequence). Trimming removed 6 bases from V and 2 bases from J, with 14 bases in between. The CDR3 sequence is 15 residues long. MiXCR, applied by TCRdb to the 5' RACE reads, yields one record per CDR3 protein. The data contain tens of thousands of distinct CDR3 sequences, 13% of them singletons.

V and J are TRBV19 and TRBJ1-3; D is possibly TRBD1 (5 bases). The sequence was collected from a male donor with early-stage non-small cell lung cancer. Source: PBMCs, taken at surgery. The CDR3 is CASSETGFPGNTIYF. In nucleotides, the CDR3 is TGTGCCAGTAGCGAAACAGGATTTCCTGGAAACACCATATATTTT.